These T cell receptor beta chains were read from a single sample in a study of T cells after yellow fever vaccination. TCRdb reprocessed the 5' RACE reads via MiXCR and lists one record per CDR3 protein. The table has approximately 340,000 distinct CDR3 sequences, 8.7% seen once. The material was PBMCs, obtained on the day of the first yellow fever vaccination. Source of these receptors: a young man who received the YFV17D yellow fever vaccine. The CDR3 runs from the conserved cysteine through the conserved F or W. The D gene is left open where the match is weak. Expanded clones are given a class, and other clones once, few, many or no size at all.

abundance	v_gene	len	j_gene	d_gene	CDR3nt	CDR3aa
few	TRBV11-3	16	TRBJ2-3	TRBD1	TGTGCCAGCAGCGACCTTCAGGGGGCCAGCACAGATACGCAGTATTTT	CASSDLQGASTDTQYF
.	TRBV6-2/TRBV6-3	14	TRBJ1-6	TRBD1	TGTGCCAGCAGTCCAGACAGGGGTGGCTCACCCCTCCACTTT	CASSPDRGGSPLHF
.	TRBV3-1	14	TRBJ2-5	TRBD2	TGTGCCAGCAGCGGGAGGGCAGTCCAAGAGACCCAGTACTTC	CASSGRAVQETQYF
few	TRBV2	15	TRBJ2-5	.	TGTGCCAGCAGTGGGTCCCGGCAAGCCCAAGAGACCCAGTACTTC	CASSGSRQAQETQYF
many	TRBV3-1	12	TRBJ2-7	TRBD1	TGTGCCAGCAGCCCTGGACAGGCCGTGCCGAACTTC	CASSPGQAVPNF
many	TRBV2	13	TRBJ1-4	TRBD1	TGTGCCAGCAGTGACGGGACAGGGGAAAAACTGTTTTTT	CASSDGTGEKLFF
many	TRBV10-2	13	TRBJ2-3	TRBD1	TGCGCCAGCATCGGGACAGAAACAGATACGCAGTATTTT	CASIGTETDTQYF
.	TRBV5-1	15	TRBJ2-7	TRBD1	TGCGCCAGCAGCCTGATCGGGACAGATTCCTACGAGCAGTACTTC	CASSLIGTDSYEQYF
few	TRBV5-1	17	TRBJ2-5	TRBD1	TGCGCCAGCAGCTTGGCTACCGGGACAGGGGTGCAAGAGACCCAGTACTTC	CASSLATGTGVQETQYF
.	TRBV30	13	TRBJ1-2	.	TGTGCCTGGAGTGTTGGGGGGATTAGTGGCTACACCTTC	CAWSVGGISGYTF
.	TRBV12-3/TRBV12-4	14	TRBJ1-1	.	TGTGCCAGCACCTCGCGGGGGCTCGGCACTGAAGCTTTCTTT	CASTSRGLGTEAFF
.	TRBV7-8	12	TRBJ2-3	.	TGTGCCAGCAGCCCCTTTTCAGATACGCAGTATTTT	CASSPFSDTQYF
few	TRBV3-1	12	TRBJ1-2	.	TGTGCCAGCAGCCAATCCACAGGTGACTACACCTTC	CASSQSTGDYTF
many	TRBV7-2	14	TRBJ2-5	.	TGTGCCAGCAGCTTAGGGGGGTACCAAGAGACCCAGTACTTC	CASSLGGYQETQYF
.	TRBV2	13	TRBJ1-1	TRBD1	TGTGCCAGCAGTGGACAGGGGGCTTTTAAAGCTTTCTTT	CASSGQGAFKAFF
few	TRBV5-1	12	TRBJ1-2	.	TGCGCCAGCAGCTTGGACACGAGCGGCTACACCTTC	CASSLDTSGYTF
many	TRBV6-5	17	TRBJ2-1	TRBD2	TGTGCCAGCAGTTCACAGAATAGAGCGGGGGGCCTCTACGAGCAGTTCTTC	CASSSQNRAGGLYEQFF
.	TRBV4-2	17	TRBJ1-5	TRBD1	TGTGCCGGCAGCCAAGATATCAGGGGACAGGGCAATCAGCCCCAGCATTTT	CAGSQDIRGQGNQPQHF
many	TRBV28	15	TRBJ1-1	.	TGTGCCAGCAGTTTAATCACGACAAGGAACACTGAAGCTTTCTTT	CASSLITTRNTEAFF
.	TRBV5-1	16	TRBJ2-1	.	TGCGCCAGCAGCTTGGACCCCTTGTCGGCTGCGCCGGTCCAGTTCTTC	CASSLDPLSAAPVQFF
few	TRBV6-5	15	TRBJ1-5	.	TGTGCCAGCAGTTACGACCGGGGGGGCAATCAGCCCCAGCATTTT	CASSYDRGGNQPQHF
.	TRBV19	13	TRBJ2-7	.	TGTGCCAGTAGTTTCGAGCGGTCCTACGAGCAGTACTTC	CASSFERSYEQYF
many	TRBV7-8	15	TRBJ1-5	.	TGTGCCAGCAGCTCCTACGACCCCGGGAATCAGCCCCAGCATTTT	CASSSYDPGNQPQHF